This T cell receptor (beta chain) came from a study of blood T cell repertoires in COVID-19 (TCRdb year 2020). In terms of the full investigation: The collaborator samples originated in the United States, Italy and Spain and spanned the acute and convalescent phases of COVID-19. The repertoires were released in a freely available public database intended as a resource for research on the immune response to SARS-CoV-2. The material from the prospective study consisted of cDNA or gDNA derived from T cells, B-cell-depleted T cells, or PBMCs. Where available, HLA class I and class II types were obtained from metadata supplied by the sample provider rather than from assay-based typing. Subjects who had been exposed to COVID-19, were actively infected with it, or had recovered from it provided the deeply sampled blood TCRbeta repertoires that made up the dataset. The sample metadata nearly always contained a de-identified subject ID, COVID-19 status, age in years and sex. The samples were drawn from two sources: the first 160 participants of the ongoing ImmuneRACE study, and 1,200 or so subjects contributed by 6 global collaborators.

CDR3 length: 19 amino acids, cysteine to phenylalanine. Only the CDR3 part of the read is kept: 57 bases, read in frame from the first base. V and J are truncated by 7 bases and 4 bases respectively, leaving an intervening sequence of 31 bases. CDR1 and CDR2 are read off the germline V gene as MDHEN and SYDVKM. In the case of this clone: Its antigen has not been determined. No much larger clone exists at a distance of one base, and base qualities are not known.

TCRbeta CDR3 regions were amplified from genomic DNA by means of the immunoSEQ Assay, a bias-controlled multiplex PCR. Turning to the authors' computational methods: Nucleated cell counts per sample were estimated from amplification of reference gene primers within the assay. To quantify the absolute abundance of each unique TCRbeta CDR3 rearrangement, sequence reads were collapsed and filtered. Productive Simpson clonality was computed per sample as the square root of Simpson's diversity index over productive rearrangements. This is the immuneACCESS table as TCRdb keeps it, with only in-frame sequences that have V and J called. A part of the clones is gone; compared with another copy, unresolved V genes explain less than half, and the rest is unexplained. The DNA was the basis for D and trimming; V, J and clone size are from that table. The sample table lists about 190,000 clones, around four fifths of them with a count of one. The ten largest clonotypes hold around 6.1% of the sample.

The research as a whole found: How much clinical and demographic metadata was included differed by source and by participant, and the metadata was provided uncurated.

Collaborating institutions collected whole blood in K2EDTA tubes following their own protocols. Collaborator samples were shipped for TCRbeta analysis as frozen whole blood, isolated PBMCs, or DNA extracted from either sample type. This receptor chain uses TRBV28 and TRBJ2-5, and the D gene may be TRBD1, 6 bases matching. Sequencing was carried out using peripheral blood. The receptor comes from a woman aged 40 to 55 with acute or convalescent COVID-19. The nucleotide sequence reads as follows: TGTGCCAGCAACCCCTGGCTTCGGGACACAAACCTTGCGGGAGAGACCCAGTACTTC. Protein translation: CASNPWLRDTNLAGETQYF.